The clone carrying this T cell receptor (beta chain) was detected many times. J was trimmed by 5 bases and V by 6 bases; bases with no gene match: 8. CDR3 length: 14 amino acids. Germline loops: CDR1 MNHEY, CDR2 SVGAGI. The data are from a study of Graves' ophthalmopathy and Graves' hyperthyroidism. For repertoire sequencing, the TCR beta CDR3 regions were amplified from RNA transcripts. The library came from an HTBI-primed first-round RT-PCR and a second-round multiplex PCR. TCRdb passed the multiplex PCR reads through MiXCR, listing each CDR3 protein once. Among 740,000 or so distinct CDR3 sequences listed, 40% were seen once.

The receptor was derived from an adult man with Graves' ophthalmopathy. What was sequenced was peripheral blood. This sequence joins TRBV6-5 and TRBJ1-2; 8 bases map to TRBD1. This chain's CDR3 is CASRDRDRWYGYTF. As DNA, the CDR3 is TGTGCCAGCAGGGACAGGGACCGGTGGTATGGCTACACCTTC.